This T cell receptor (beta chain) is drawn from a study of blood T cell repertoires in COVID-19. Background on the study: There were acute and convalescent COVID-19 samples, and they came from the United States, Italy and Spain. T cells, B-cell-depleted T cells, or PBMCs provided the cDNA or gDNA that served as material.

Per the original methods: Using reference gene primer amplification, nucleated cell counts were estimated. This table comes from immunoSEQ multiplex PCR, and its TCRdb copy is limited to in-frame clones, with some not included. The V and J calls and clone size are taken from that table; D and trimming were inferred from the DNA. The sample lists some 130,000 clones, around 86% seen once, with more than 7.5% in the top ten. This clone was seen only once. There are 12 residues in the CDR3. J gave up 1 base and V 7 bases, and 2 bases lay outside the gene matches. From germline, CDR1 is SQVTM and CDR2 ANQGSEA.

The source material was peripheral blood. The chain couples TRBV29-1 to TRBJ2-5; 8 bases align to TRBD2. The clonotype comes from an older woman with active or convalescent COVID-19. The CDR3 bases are TGCAGCGGAGCGGGGGTCCAAGAGACCCAGTACTTC. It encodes CSGAGVQETQYF.